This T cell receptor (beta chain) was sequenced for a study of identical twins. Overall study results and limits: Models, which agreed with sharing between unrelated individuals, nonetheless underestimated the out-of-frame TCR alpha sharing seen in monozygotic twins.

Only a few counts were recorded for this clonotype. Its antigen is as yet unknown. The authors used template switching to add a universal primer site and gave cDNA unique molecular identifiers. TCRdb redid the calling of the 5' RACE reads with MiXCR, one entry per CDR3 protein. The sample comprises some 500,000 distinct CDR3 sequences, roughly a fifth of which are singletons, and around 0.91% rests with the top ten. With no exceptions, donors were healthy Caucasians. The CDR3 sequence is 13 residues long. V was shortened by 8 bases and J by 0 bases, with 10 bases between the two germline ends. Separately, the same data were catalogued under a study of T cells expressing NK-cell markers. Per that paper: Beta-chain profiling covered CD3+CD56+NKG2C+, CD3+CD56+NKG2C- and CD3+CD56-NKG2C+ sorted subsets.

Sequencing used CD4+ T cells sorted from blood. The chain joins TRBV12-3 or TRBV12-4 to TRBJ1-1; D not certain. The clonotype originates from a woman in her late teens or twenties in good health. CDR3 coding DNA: TGTGCCAGCGGTAAAGAGTTGAACACTGAAGCTTTCTTT. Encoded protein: CASGKELNTEAFF.